A selection of T cell receptor beta chains follows, all from one sample in a study of radiotherapy plus CTLA-4 blockade in lung cancer. Sequenced by immunoSEQ multiplex PCR; TCRdb stores in-frame clones only, minus some. The table has 90,000 to 100,000 clones, approximately 75% seen once. The source material was peripheral blood, sampled from a patient treated with radiotherapy plus ipilimumab. The receptors originated from a human donor with non-small cell lung cancer who had a partial response to radiotherapy plus ipilimumab. Some clones in this sample may be carry-over from other donors' samples. Both conserved end residues are part of each CDR3. D genes are given only for firm matches. Size is omitted from some rows. Given values are once, few, many or a class for expanded clones.

D gene,J gene,V gene,clone size,CDR3 DNA,CDR3 protein
TRBD1,TRBJ1-1,TRBV28,few,TGTGCCAGCAGTTTAGTGGGGGACAGGTTGAGAGGTACTGAAGCTTTCTTT,CASSLVGDRLRGTEAFF
-,TRBJ1-2,TRBV19,-,TGTGCCAGTAGTCCAGGCTCCGGCTACACCTTC,CASSPGSGYTF
-,TRBJ2-5,TRBV6-1,-,TGTGCCAGCATTCTGAGTGCGGTACAAGAGACCCAGTACTTC,CASILSAVQETQYF
-,TRBJ2-1,TRBV23-1,-,TGCGCCAGCAGTCAATCCATAGCTGGAGGAAATGAGCAGTTCTTC,CASSQSIAGGNEQFF
-,TRBJ1-4,TRBV9,-,TGTGCCAGCAGCGTCAGGGGAACTAATGAAAAACTGTTTTTT,CASSVRGTNEKLFF
-,TRBJ2-5,TRBV5-6,-,TGTGCCAGCAGCTTGCAGGGGTGGGGGAACCAAGAGACCCAGTACTTC,CASSLQGWGNQETQYF
TRBD1,TRBJ1-4,TRBV4-1,-,TGCGCCAGCAGCCGCCCGGGACAGGGGCTGGAAAAACTGTTTTTT,CASSRPGQGLEKLFF
TRBD1,TRBJ1-2,TRBV10-3,few,TGTGCCATCAGTGGGGGGACAGGGGCTAACTATGGCTACACCTTC,CAISGGTGANYGYTF
-,TRBJ1-5,TRBV28,-,TGTGCCAGCAGTTTTGGGAGTAATCAGCCCCAGCATTTT,CASSFGSNQPQHF
TRBD1,TRBJ2-3,TRBV7-9,few,TGTGCCAGCAGAGACAATTTGGGGACAGGAATTTTAAGCACAGATACGCAGTATTTT,CASRDNLGTGILSTDTQYF
-,TRBJ1-6,TRBV11-3,-,TGTGCCAGCAGCTTAGATCTCCCGATGAATTTTCAGAATTCACCCCTCCACTTT,CASSLDLPMNFQNSPLHF
TRBD2,TRBJ2-1,TRBV27,-,TGTGCCAGTTATGGACTAGGTCGAGGGTACGATGAGCAGTTCTTC,CASYGLGRGYDEQFF
-,TRBJ2-7,TRBV27,once,TGTGCCAGCAGTTTTAGAGGGCTAGGCGAGCAGTACTTC,CASSFRGLGEQYF
TRBD2,TRBJ2-1,TRBV9,-,TGTGCCAGCAGCCAGACCGGGACTACCTACAATGAGCAGTTCTTC,CASSQTGTTYNEQFF
TRBD2,TRBJ2-1,TRBV19,-,TGTGCCAGTAGTCAACAAAGCGGGAGGGTTTCCTACAATGAGCAGTTCTTC,CASSQQSGRVSYNEQFF
-,TRBJ2-3,TRBV5-1,-,TGCGCCAGCAGTACCCAGGCCAGCACAGATACGCAGTATTTT,CASSTQASTDTQYF
TRBD1,TRBJ1-4,TRBV2,-,TGTGCCAGCACCACTGGACAGGGACATGAAAAACTGTTTTTT,CASTTGQGHEKLFF
TRBD2,TRBJ2-3,TRBV2,-,TGCGCCAGCAGGACCGGGACTAGCGGGATGTATACGCAGTATTTT,CASRTGTSGMYTQYF
-,TRBJ1-4,TRBV28,-,TGTGCCAGCAGTCCCTCCCCAGCTAATGAAAAACTGTTTTTT,CASSPSPANEKLFF
-,TRBJ2-5,TRBV29-1,-,TGCAGCGTTGAAAGAGGGCTAGGGTGGGAGACCCAGTACTTC,CSVERGLGWETQYF
-,TRBJ2-3,TRBV11-2,-,TGTGCCAGCTCCAGGGGGGTAGGCACAGATACGCAGTATTTT,CASSRGVGTDTQYF
-,TRBJ2-3,TRBV6-5,-,TGTGCCAGCAGTTTCCAGGTAGCAGATACGCAGTATTTT,CASSFQVADTQYF
-,TRBJ1-1,TRBV6-5,once,TGTGCCAGCAGCGGACAGTTTGGTACTGAAGCTTTCTTT,CASSGQFGTEAFF
-,TRBJ1-3,TRBV19,few,TGTGCCAGCACGACCCCGGGGAGTCCTGGAAACACCATATATTTT,CASTTPGSPGNTIYF
TRBD2,TRBJ2-3,TRBV5-4,-,TGTGCCAGCAGCTCGGGACTAGCGGGGGGCACAGATACGCAGTATTTT,CASSSGLAGGTDTQYF
TRBD1,TRBJ2-5,TRBV11-1,-,TGTGCCAGCAGCCCCTGGTCAGGGGGCAAAGAGACCCAGTACTTC,CASSPWSGGKETQYF
TRBD1,TRBJ1-1,TRBV9,-,TGTGCCAGCAGCGCCGGGGACAGGGGGACTGAAGCTTTCTTT,CASSAGDRGTEAFF
-,TRBJ1-5,TRBV6-5,-,TGTGCCAGCGCGGACACTTATAGCAATCAGCCCCAGCATTTT,CASADTYSNQPQHF
-,TRBJ1-3,TRBV5-1,-,TGCGCCAGCAGCTTGGCGCAGAACTCTGGAAACACCATATATTTT,CASSLAQNSGNTIYF
TRBD2,TRBJ2-3,TRBV9,-,TGTGCCAGCAGCACCTTAGCGGGGGCCACCACAGATACGCAGTATTTT,CASSTLAGATTDTQYF
-,TRBJ1-4,TRBV7-2,once,TGTGCCAGCAGCTTAGTGCCGGGAGGGTGGCAGTCTGGTGAAAAACTGTTTTTT,CASSLVPGGWQSGEKLFF
-,TRBJ1-5,TRBV6-5,-,TGTGCCAGCAGCCGATCAAATCGGGATCAGCCCCAGCATTTT,CASSRSNRDQPQHF
TRBD2,TRBJ2-7,TRBV5-1,-,TGCGCCAGCTCGACTAGGCGGGAGTCCTACGAGCAGTACTTC,CASSTRRESYEQYF
TRBD2,TRBJ2-2,TRBV7-3,few,TGTGCCAGTTCTAGCGGGAGGTTTAACACCGGGGAGCTGTTTTTT,CASSSGRFNTGELFF
-,TRBJ2-1,TRBV5-1,-,TGCGCCAGCAGTCGGGACACTTACAATGAGCAGTTCTTC,CASSRDTYNEQFF
-,TRBJ1-5,TRBV20-1,-,TGCAGTGCTAGCCGGGGAGAGCCCCAGCATTTT,CSASRGEPQHF